One and the same sample provided the 25 T cell receptor beta chains below, sequenced in a study of blood T cell repertoires in COVID-19. The protocol was immunoSEQ multiplex PCR, while the TCRdb copy is restricted to in-frame clones and leaves out a portion. The sample has roughly 120,000 clones, approximately 90% seen once. Material: peripheral blood. The receptors were gathered from a man aged 50-60 years with COVID-19, enrolled during active disease.

The chain combines TRBV19 with TRBJ2-1; 12 bases line up with TRBD2. Germline loops: CDR1 LNHDA, CDR2 SQIVND (reference sequence). V shed 1 base and J 7 bases; nucleotides not matched to a gene: 2. This CDR3 has 15 residues. The CDR3 protein is CASSIGLAGVNEQFF. For the CDR3, the DNA is TGTGCCAGTAGTATAGGACTAGCGGGAGTAAATGAGCAGTTCTTC.

The chain combines TRBV7-9 with TRBJ2-7, with 8 bases lining up with TRBD2. The CDR3 runs 15 residues. V lost 0 bases and J lost 5; bases outside the gene matches: 6. Germline CDR1 and CDR2: SEHNR and FQNEAQ (reference sequence). The CDR3 region is CASSLAAGLGNEQYV. The DNA of the CDR3 is TGTGCCAGCAGCTTAGCTGCGGGACTAGGTAACGAGCAGTACGTC.

V and J are TRBV6-5 and TRBJ2-2; perhaps TRBD1 as D (5 bases). V gave up 7 bases and J gave up 3 bases, with 9 bases separating them. CDR3 length equals 13 residues. Germline CDR1 MNHEY, CDR2 SVGAGI. CDR3 amino acids: CASKRGDTGELFF. The CDR3 DNA is TGTGCCAGCAAAAGGGGTGACACCGGGGAGCTGTTTTTT.

This sequence joins TRBV5-4 and TRBJ2-3; D unresolved. Deletions cut 0 bases from V and 2 bases from J, with 13 bases between. This CDR3 comprises 16 residues. In germline, CDR1 is SGHNT, CDR2 YYREEE (reference sequence). The CDR3, as DNA: TGTGCCAGCAGCTTGGGGCTGGCCTCCTCCACAGATACGCAGTATTTT. Amino acid sequence: CASSLGLASSTDTQYF.

The chain combines TRBV6-1 with TRBJ1-1; possible D gene TRBD1, 5 bases. Germline CDR1 is MNHNS and CDR2 is SASEGT. The CDR3 has 14 residues. V dropped 3 bases and J dropped 1 base, with 9 bases sitting between them. Here the CDR3 DNA reads TGTGCCAGCAGTGATGTCCAGGGGAACACTGAAGCTTTCTTT. Protein product: CASSDVQGNTEAFF.

V usage is TRBV5-4 and J usage is TRBJ2-7; 10 bases are shared with TRBD1. Germline CDR1 SGHNT, CDR2 YYREEE (reference sequence). The ends lost 4 bases at V and 7 bases at J; junction bases unmatched: 17. This CDR3 is 17 amino acids long. The CDR3 region is CASSLPPIRDRGGEQYF. As DNA, the CDR3 is TGTGCCAGCAGCCTTCCTCCAATCCGGGACAGGGGTGGTGAGCAGTACTTC.

This chain uses TRBV13 with TRBJ2-7, with 9 bases fitting TRBD1. The CDR3 is made up of 16 amino acids. CDR1 and CDR2 (germline): PRHDT, FYEKMQ (reference sequence). V dropped 2 bases and J dropped 3; count of bases not matched to a gene: 8. CDR3 nucleotide sequence: TGTGCCAGCAGCTTACAACTTCCGGGACAGGGCTACGAGCAGTACTTC. Protein product: CASSLQLPGQGYEQYF.

This sequence joins TRBV7-9 and TRBJ2-5, with 9 bases matching TRBD1. Per germline, CDR1 SEHNR and CDR2 FQNEAQ (reference sequence). The CDR3 runs 14 residues. V dropped 6 bases and J dropped 3; count of bases not matched to a gene: 5. CDR3 in amino acids: CASRAGTGKETQYF. CDR3 bases: TGTGCCAGCAGGGCCGGGACAGGGAAAGAGACCCAGTACTTC.

The chain is built from TRBV10-3 and TRBJ2-2; maybe TRBD1 (5 bases). This CDR3 contains 13 residues. The germline V gene encodes CDR1 ENHRY and CDR2 SYGVKD. Trimming left V 8 bases short and J 4 bases short, with 11 bases between. The CDR3 sequence: CAIQGSGTGELFF. In nucleotides, the CDR3 is TGTGCCATCCAGGGAAGTGGCACCGGGGAGCTGTTTTTT.

The chain joins TRBV7-3 to TRBJ2-1, with TRBD1 matching 9 bases. V shed 6 bases, J shed 2 bases, and the junction held 5 bases outside the gene matches. The CDR3 sequence is 15 residues long. CDR1 is SGHTA, CDR2 FQGTGA, per germline. CDR3 bases: TGTGCCAGCAGAGAAGGGACAGGGCCCTACAATGAGCAGTTCTTC. This gives the protein CASREGTGPYNEQFF. Variable domain in full (rest from reference TRBV7-3 and TRBJ2-1): GAGVSQTPSNKVTEKGKYVELRCDPISGHTALYWYRQSLGQGPEFLIYFQGTGAADDSGLPNDRFFAVRPEGSVSTLKIQRTERGDSAVYLCASREGTGPYNEQFFGPGTRLTVL.

CDR3 DNA: TGTGCCAGCAGAGATTGGACATCAGGGACTGAAGCTTTCTTT. Amino acid sequence: CASRDWTSGTEAFF. The chain links TRBV11-2 to TRBJ1-1; TRBD1 is a possible D gene (5 bases). The CDR3 is 14 amino acids. The V gene lost 6 bases and the J gene lost 5 bases, with 16 bases spanning the gap. The germline V gene has CDR1 SGHAT and CDR2 FQNNGV.

DNA of the CDR3: TGCGCCAGCAGCCAAGAGGGGGCGGGACTAGCGGGAGGGCCAGTCACCGGGGAGCTGTTTTTT. Translated, it gives CASSQEGAGLAGGPVTGELFF. The chain is built from TRBV4-1 and TRBJ2-2; 16 nucleotides agree with TRBD2. This CDR3 contains 21 residues. The V and J ends lost 0 bases and 4 bases, in that order; junction bases with no gene match: 11. The germline gives CDR1 MGHRA, CDR2 YSYEKL.

V is TRBV9 and J is TRBJ2-1; D not resolved. The CDR3 length is 13 residues. Germline V gives CDR1 SGDLS, CDR2 YYNGEE. The V end lost 3 bases, the J end lost 7 bases, and 11 bases lay between the germline ends. Here the CDR3 reads CASSAYVENEQFF. CDR3 in DNA: TGTGCCAGCAGCGCGTACGTGGAGAATGAGCAGTTCTTC.

The chain has TRBV2 and TRBJ1-1; D is perhaps TRBD1 (5 bases). This CDR3 comprises 13 residues. V was cut by 9 bases and J by 3 bases, with 14 bases left in between. Germline lookup yields CDR1 SNHLY and CDR2 FYNNEI. CDR3 in amino acids: CASRTLSDTEAFF. Written as DNA, the CDR3 is TGTGCCAGTAGGACACTCTCCGACACTGAAGCTTTCTTT.

This clone is a singleton in its sample. The chain has TRBV7-9 and TRBJ1-1; 7 nucleotides match TRBD1. In germline, CDR1 is SEHNR, CDR2 FQNEAQ (reference sequence). This CDR3 is built from 14 residues. V was pared by 5 bases and J by 3 bases, with 6 bases of the junction left unmatched. CDR3 amino acids: CASSAGGGHTEAFF. As DNA, the CDR3 is TGTGCCAGCAGCGCAGGGGGTGGACACACTGAAGCTTTCTTT.

The chain employs TRBV28 and TRBJ1-3, with D possibly being TRBD1 (6 bases). The V gene lost 3 bases and the J gene lost 2 bases, with 11 bases spanning the gap. Germline CDR1 and CDR2: MDHEN and SYDVKM. The CDR3 is 15 amino acids. CDR3 sequence (DNA): TGTGCCAGCAGTTTGATACAGGGAACTGGAAACACCATATATTTT. Protein: CASSLIQGTGNTIYF.

The chain couples TRBV2 to TRBJ2-1; D remains ambiguous. The CDR3 sequence is 16 residues long. The germline V and J ends were trimmed by 2 bases and 0 bases, with 11 bases remaining between them. Germline V lookup: CDR1 SNHLY, CDR2 FYNNEI. The DNA for the CDR3 is TGTGCCAGCAGTGAAATGGGCAGTAGCTCCTACAATGAGCAGTTCTTC. Its translation is CASSEMGSSSYNEQFF.

The CDR3 protein is CSASIAGGPNEQFF. CDR3 bases: TGCAGTGCTAGTATTGCGGGAGGCCCCAATGAGCAGTTCTTC. The chain links TRBV20-1 to TRBJ2-1; 8 bases are shared with TRBD2. The CDR3 extends over 14 amino acids. The V gene end was trimmed by 3 bases and the J gene end by 6 bases; junction bases not matched to a gene: 7. The germline CDR1 and CDR2 sequences are DFQATT and SNEGSKA (reference sequence).

The genes are TRBV5-4 and TRBJ1-1; TRBD1 might be the D (5 bases). The CDR3 totals 12 residues. The germline V gene encodes CDR1 SGHNT and CDR2 YYREEE (reference sequence). Between the trimmed V and J ends, which lost 4 bases and 8 bases, there was a span of 12 bases. In nucleotides, the CDR3 is TGTGCCAGCAGCATTGGGCCAGGGGAAGCTTTCTTT. Its protein product is CASSIGPGEAFF. Combining the CDR3 with reference TRBV5-4 and TRBJ1-1 gives the whole variable domain ETGVTQSPTHLIKTRGQQVTLRCSSQSGHNTVSWYQQALGQGPQFIFQYYREEENGRGNFPPRFSGLQFPNYSSELNVNALELDDSALYLCASSIGPGEAFFGQGTRLTVV.

The chain has TRBV6-6 and TRBJ1-5; 10 nucleotides align to TRBD1. V dropped 7 bases and J dropped 2; count of bases not matched to a gene: 8. The germline V gene has CDR1 MNHNY and CDR2 SVGAGI (reference sequence). CDR3 length equals 16 residues. The CDR3 DNA is TGTGCCAGCACCGGAGGGACAGGGGTCGGCAATCAGCCCCAGCATTTT. This gives the protein CASTGGTGVGNQPQHF.

The CDR3 bases are TGTGCCAGCACCCCGGACAGCTCTGGAAACACCATATATTTT. Protein: CASTPDSSGNTIYF. The chain has TRBV11-2 and TRBJ1-3, with D tentatively TRBD1 (6 bases). V gave up 7 bases and J gave up 0 bases, with 10 bases separating them. CDR1 and CDR2 (germline): SGHAT, FQNNGV. The CDR3 loop spans 14 amino acids.

The CDR3 loop reads CASSPNRVNTEAFF. CDR3 nucleotide sequence: TGTGCCAGCAGCCCGAACCGGGTGAACACTGAAGCTTTCTTT. The genes are TRBV9 and TRBJ1-1; D is ambiguous. The CDR3 contains 14 residues. CDR1 and CDR2 from the germline V gene are SGDLS and YYNGEE. V was clipped by 4 bases and J by 0 bases, with 10 bases between them. Full variable domain (remainder filled in from reference TRBV9 and TRBJ1-1): DSGVTQTPKHLITATGQRVTLRCSPRSGDLSVYWYQQSLDQGLQFLIQYYNGEERAKGNILERFSAQQFPDLHSELNLSSLELGDSALYFCASSPNRVNTEAFFGQGTRLTVV.

Comment on this clone: The same CDR3 can be traced to other DNA sequences in this sample. This rearrangement joins TRBV27 to TRBJ2-3; the match to TRBD2 covers 10 bases. Germline loops: CDR1 MNHEY, CDR2 SMNVEV (reference sequence). CDR3 length equals 13 residues. J lost 4 bases, V lost 6 bases, and 1 base had no gene match. The DNA of the CDR3 is TGTGCCAGCAGGCTAGCGGGAGCAGATACGCAGTATTTT. This gives the protein CASRLAGADTQYF.

Regarding this clone: Sequence at one end of the junction differs from germline and may be a read error. This chain joins TRBV20-1 and TRBJ2-7; a possible D gene is TRBD2 (6 bases). Germline V gives CDR1 DFQATT, CDR2 SNEGSKA (reference sequence). The CDR3 is made up of 11 amino acids. The CDR3 DNA sequence: TGCAGTGCTCCGGTGGCGCGGGAACCAAACTTC. Amino acid sequence: CSAPVAREPNF.

This chain connects TRBV6-6 to TRBJ2-7; D perhaps matches TRBD1 (6 bases). Germline-derived CDR1 and CDR2 are MNHNY and SVGAGI (reference sequence). V lost 2 bases, J lost 4 bases, and 12 bases lay in between. This CDR3 has 14 amino acids. In DNA, the CDR3 is TGTGCCAGCAGTTACGGGCAGGGGTCGTACGAGCAGTACGTC. It specifies CASSYGQGSYEQYV.